This entry concerns a single T cell receptor beta chain. This specimen belongs to a study of cytomegalovirus exposure and HLA in healthy donors. Losses at the gene ends were 6 bases for V and 6 bases for J; bases not matched to a gene: 8. The length of the CDR3 is 14 residues. Germline V gene lookup returns CDR1 LNHDA and CDR2 SQIVND (reference sequence). Clones were sequenced by immunoSEQ multiplex PCR, and TCRdb holds only the in-frame ones, with some missing. This table has 210,000 or so clones, just over 85% appearing once. The receptor was isolated from a woman aged 18-30 years in good health and CMV-seronegative. Material: PBMCs. The chain is built from TRBV19 and TRBJ1-5; 7 nucleotides match TRBD1. For the CDR3, the DNA is TGTGCCAGTAGCTTGACAGGGAAGGTTCAGCCCCAGCATTTT. Translation: CASSLTGKVQPQHF.